This T cell receptor (beta chain) was identified in a study of T cells in Graves' hyperthyroidism and ophthalmopathy. General study results and limits: Prediction of ophthalmopathy progression came a median around 6.5 months pre-onset.

About this clonotype itself: Antigen: not known.

The CDR3 runs 15 residues. Germline lookup yields CDR1 DFQATT and CDR2 SNEGSKA (reference sequence). Trimming took 6 bases from V and 0 from J, leaving 18 bases between them. Template material for amplifying TCR beta CDR3 regions consisted of RNA transcripts. HTBI primers were the set used in a first-round RT-PCR of the TCR CDR3. TCRdb redid the calling of the multiplex PCR reads with MiXCR, one entry per CDR3 protein. The sample has some 600,000 distinct CDR3 sequences, roughly 50% seen once. Sequencing was carried out using peripheral blood or thyroid tissue (not recorded which). The gene calls are TRBV20-1 and TRBJ2-7; the D is unclear. This clonotype was obtained from a woman between 18 and 30 years old with Graves' hyperthyroidism. The CDR3 is CSAEVPAGHSYEQYF. The DNA for the CDR3 is TGCAGTGCCGAGGTTCCGGCAGGTCACTCCTACGAGCAGTACTTC.